The entry below describes one T cell receptor beta chain. The antigen is not known. The sample belongs to a study of cytomegalovirus exposure and HLA in healthy donors. The overall study: Under 85% of 350 to 400 genotyped donors fell in the Caucasian-associated ancestry cluster. Findings of the study overall: Most TCRs appeared rarely, but some public TCRs recurred in many donors.

Among the donors, all were healthy bone marrow donors. Primers: 60 Vbeta forward and 13 Jbeta reverse. Clones were read by immunoSEQ multiplex PCR, and TCRdb kept only the in-frame ones, dropping some. The table lists approximately 110,000 clones, with under 1.3% in the top ten. Germline V lookup: CDR1 KGHSH, CDR2 LQKENI. The germline V and J ends were trimmed by 3 bases and 0 bases, with 9 bases remaining between them. The CDR3 consists of 15 residues. The rearrangement uses TRBV18 and TRBJ2-1; D is unclear. The source is a man between 18 and 29 years old in good health and CMV-seronegative. The source material was PBMCs. Here the CDR3 DNA reads TGTGCCAGCTCACCCGCGAGTAGCTCCTACAATGAGCAGTTCTTC. It codes for CASSPASSSYNEQFF.